A single sample is the source of the 23 T cell receptor beta chains below, sequenced in a study of cytomegalovirus exposure and HLA in healthy donors. The PCR was carried out with 60 Vbeta primers and 13 Jbeta primers. TCRdb's copy holds only in-frame clones and misses some; the assay was immunoSEQ multiplex PCR. With roughly 36,000 clones in the sample, the ten largest clones hold 3% to 4%. Sequencing was performed on PBMCs. These receptors were obtained from a woman aged 25 to 39 in good health and CMV-seropositive.

The chain carries TRBV28 and TRBJ1-1, with D uncertain. Trimming took off 2 bases at V and 7 bases at J, with 11 bases between the two ends. The germline V gene encodes CDR1 MDHEN and CDR2 SYDVKM. This CDR3 is 13 amino acids long. The CDR3 DNA reads as TGTGCCAGCAGTTTACCGGACGGGGATGAAGCTTTCTTT. It yields the protein CASSLPDGDEAFF.

This chain links TRBV5-1 with TRBJ2-1, with 13 bases aligning to TRBD2. Germline V gene data show CDR1 as SGHRS and CDR2 as YFSETQ. The V and J ends lost 0 bases and 0 bases, in that order; junction bases with no gene match: 6. The CDR3 has 19 amino acids. CDR3: CASSLVGTSGASSYNEQFF. The CDR3 nucleotides are TGCGCCAGCAGCTTGGTTGGGACTAGCGGGGCAAGCTCCTACAATGAGCAGTTCTTC.

The J gene is TRBJ2-7, the V gene TRBV2, with TRBD1 identical over 8 bases. This CDR3 is built from 15 residues. Germline V CDR1 and CDR2: SNHLY, FYNNEI. V lost 5 bases, J lost 3 bases, and 9 bases stayed unmatched. In DNA, the CDR3 is TGTGCCAGCAGTCCCCGGACAGGGAACATCTACGAGCAGTACTTC. Amino acids: CASSPRTGNIYEQYF.

The rearrangement links TRBV5-4 to TRBJ1-5; D not resolved. The CDR3 covers 14 residues. Germline V CDR1 and CDR2: SGHNT, YYREEE (reference sequence). Trimming took off 4 bases at V and 5 bases at J, with 13 bases between the two ends. The CDR3 nucleotides are TGTGCCAGCAGCCTCTCAGGAACGGATCAGCCCCAGCATTTT. It codes for CASSLSGTDQPQHF.

In DNA form, the CDR3 reads TGTGCCAGCAGTCTCCGGACAGGAGTAAACTATGGCTACACCTTC. Protein sequence: CASSLRTGVNYGYTF. The chain couples TRBV2 to TRBJ1-2, with TRBD1 matching 7 bases. Per the germline V gene, CDR1 is SNHLY and CDR2 is FYNNEI. V lost 5 bases and J lost 2; bases outside the gene matches: 8. The CDR3 runs 15 residues.

This chain links TRBV2 with TRBJ1-2; possible D gene TRBD1, 5 bases. Germline lookup yields CDR1 SNHLY and CDR2 FYNNEI. This CDR3 spans 11 amino acids. Trimming took off 7 bases at V and 5 bases at J, with 8 bases between the two ends. CDR3 bases: TGTGCCAGCAAGCAGGGATATGGCTACACCTTC. Protein product: CASKQGYGYTF.

This chain joins TRBV2 and TRBJ2-7; no firm D call. The CDR3 loop spans 12 amino acids. The V end lost 2 bases, the J end lost 3 bases, and 5 bases lay between the germline ends. Germline CDR1 reads SNHLY; CDR2 reads FYNNEI. In nucleotides, the CDR3 is TGTGCCAGCAGTGAAACAGACTACGAGCAGTACTTC. As protein: CASSETDYEQYF.

J is TRBJ1-1 and V is TRBV5-4; weak D call: TRBD1 (6 bases). The CDR3 loop spans 12 amino acids. In germline, CDR1 is SGHNT, CDR2 YYREEE (reference sequence). V lost 4 bases and J lost 8, with 12 bases in between. CDR3 residues: CASSQDDREAFF. CDR3 bases: TGTGCCAGCAGCCAAGACGACAGGGAAGCTTTCTTT.

The chain carries TRBV27 and TRBJ1-2, with D possibly TRBD1 on 6 matching bases. The CDR3 has 13 amino acids. The V end was cut by 2 bases, the J end by 2 bases, with 6 bases between. Per germline, CDR1 MNHEY and CDR2 SMNVEV (reference sequence). The CDR3 DNA is TGTGCCAGCAGTTTAACAGGGAACTATGGCTACACCTTC. Residues: CASSLTGNYGYTF.

The rearrangement links TRBV5-5 to TRBJ1-1, with D tentatively TRBD1 (5 bases). The V and J ends lost 3 bases and 4 bases respectively, with 16 bases between them. Per germline, CDR1 SGHKS and CDR2 YYEKEE (reference sequence). This CDR3 region has 15 residues. In DNA, the CDR3 is TGTGCCAGCAGCTCTATCAGGGTTGTTGCCACTGAAGCTTTCTTT. This sequence encodes CASSSIRVVATEAFF.

Comments on this clone: Mismatch with germline at one junction end may stem from a read error. The rearrangement joins TRBV9 to TRBJ2-7; D may be TRBD1 (6 bases). Germline CDR1 reads SGDLS; CDR2 reads YYNGEE. This CDR3 has 13 amino acids. DNA for the CDR3: TGTGCCAGCAGCCCGGACAGCTCCTACGAGCGGTACTTC. This gives the protein CASSPDSSYERYF.

The chain employs TRBV10-1 and TRBJ1-2; D is unclear. This CDR3 is 14 amino acids long. Germline CDR1 reads WNHNN; CDR2 reads SYGVQD (reference sequence). Trimming cost V 0 bases and J 8 bases, with 13 bases left between them. CDR3 sequence: CASSESGRGNGYTF. As DNA, the CDR3 is TGCGCCAGCAGTGAGTCCGGACGAGGGAACGGCTACACCTTC.

The chain is built from TRBV6-1 and TRBJ1-2; 7 bases fit TRBD1. This CDR3 comprises 15 residues. Germline-derived CDR1 and CDR2 are MNHNS and SASEGT. The trim removed 2 bases at V and 6 bases at J, leaving 9 bases unmatched. The CDR3 loop is CASSEKEGALDGYTF. CDR3 coding DNA: TGTGCCAGCAGTGAAAAGGAGGGGGCCTTAGATGGCTACACCTTC.

The chain employs TRBV5-1 and TRBJ2-3; D unresolved. This CDR3 comprises 14 residues. Trimming removed 2 bases at V and 2 bases at J, with 9 bases between. Germline assignment: CDR1 SGHRS and CDR2 YFSETQ. Written as DNA, the CDR3 is TGCGCCAGCAGCTTAGGCGGTAACACAGATACGCAGTATTTT. Translated, it gives CASSLGGNTDTQYF.

The chain uses TRBV5-4 and TRBJ2-1; D gene unclear. Looked up from germline, CDR1 is SGHNT and CDR2 is YYREEE (reference sequence). V lost 1 base and J lost 0, with 8 bases in between. The CDR3 has 15 residues. The CDR3 coding sequence is TGTGCCAGCAGCTTGAGCTCTAGCTCCTACAATGAGCAGTTCTTC. Translated: CASSLSSSSYNEQFF. Full variable domain (outside the CDR3, taken from reference TRBV5-4 and TRBJ2-1): ETGVTQSPTHLIKTRGQQVTLRCSSQSGHNTVSWYQQALGQGPQFIFQYYREEENGRGNFPPRFSGLQFPNYSSELNVNALELDDSALYLCASSLSSSSYNEQFFGPGTRLTVL.

DNA of the CDR3: TGCGCCAGCAGCCCTAACACAGGGGGCGATGAAAAACTGTTTTTT. This encodes CASSPNTGGDEKLFF. The chain couples TRBV5-1 to TRBJ1-4; 9 bases are shared with TRBD1. Germline values: CDR1 SGHRS, CDR2 YFSETQ. CDR3 size: 15 residues. With V trimmed by 4 bases and J by 6 bases, 7 bases remained unmatched.

V is TRBV28 and J is TRBJ1-1, with TRBD1 matching over 7 bases. Germline loops: CDR1 MDHEN, CDR2 SYDVKM. V lost 7 bases, J lost 5 bases, and 13 bases stayed unmatched. The length of the CDR3 is 15 residues. The CDR3 DNA is TGTGCCAGCAAAAGGGGCGACAGGGCGAGAACTGAAGCTTTCTTT. It is translated as CASKRGDRARTEAFF.

V usage is TRBV5-1 and J usage is TRBJ1-6, with a tentative D call TRBD1 (6 bases). This CDR3 spans 15 amino acids. CDR1 SGHRS and CDR2 YFSETQ come from the germline V gene. The V end was cut by 2 bases, the J end by 6 bases, with 12 bases between. CDR3: CASSLPAGVNSPLHF. In DNA form, the CDR3 reads TGCGCCAGCAGCTTACCGGCAGGGGTTAATTCACCCCTCCACTTT.

This chain connects TRBV5-1 to TRBJ2-3; no firm D call. The CDR3 length is 14 residues. Trimming stripped 1 base from V and 2 bases from J, with 8 bases between. Germline V lookup: CDR1 SGHRS, CDR2 YFSETQ. The CDR3 bases are TGCGCCAGCAGCTTGCTGGCCAACACAGATACGCAGTATTTT. It is translated as CASSLLANTDTQYF.

The rearrangement uses TRBV6-7 and TRBJ1-1; perhaps TRBD1 as D (6 bases). TRBV6-7 is designated an ORF whose function remains uncertain. Between the trimmed V and J ends, which lost 2 bases and 4 bases, there was a span of 17 bases. This CDR3 has 16 amino acids. The CDR3 protein is CASSYPRGHRGTEAFF. The CDR3 DNA reads TGTGCCAGCAGTTACCCCAGGGGCCATCGTGGCACTGAAGCTTTCTTT.

The chain links TRBV28 to TRBJ2-3; D not resolved. V was trimmed by 5 bases and J by 6 bases, leaving 15 bases between them. CDR1 MDHEN and CDR2 SYDVKM come from the germline V gene. CDR3 size: 14 residues. The CDR3 is CASSTPLRLDTQYF. Here the CDR3 DNA reads TGTGCCAGCAGTACCCCCCTCCGGTTGGATACGCAGTATTTT. The complete variable domain, with remaining parts taken from reference TRBV28 and TRBJ2-3, reads DVKVTQSSRYLVKRTGEKVFLECVQDMDHENMFWYRQDPGLGLRLIYFSYDVKMKEKGDIPEGYSVSREKKERFSLILESASTNQTSMYLCASSTPLRLDTQYFGPGTRLTVL.

The V call is TRBV14, the J call TRBJ2-3; D unclear. Looked up from germline, CDR1 is SGHDN and CDR2 is FVKESK. V shed 4 bases and J shed 2 bases, with 10 bases lying between them. The CDR3 runs to 14 residues. For the CDR3, the DNA is TGTGCCAGCAGCCCGAACATGGCCACAGATACGCAGTATTTT. This codes for CASSPNMATDTQYF. Supplemented by reference TRBV14 and TRBJ2-3, the full variable domain reads EAGVTQFPSHSVIEKGQTVTLRCDPISGHDNLYWYRRVMGKEIKFLLHFVKESKQDESGMPNNRFLAERTGGTYSTLKVQPAELEDSGVYFCASSPNMATDTQYFGPGTRLTVL.

This sequence joins TRBV11-2 and TRBJ2-5; D might be TRBD1 (6 bases). The end of the DNA is better explained by TRBJ2-7, so the J call may be wrong. The CDR3 is 15 amino acids. Germline V CDR1 and CDR2: SGHAT, FQNNGV. The CDR3 region is CASSHYRVSGYEQYF. CDR3 sequence (DNA): TGTGCCAGCAGCCACTACAGGGTCTCCGGCTACGAGCAGTACTTC.